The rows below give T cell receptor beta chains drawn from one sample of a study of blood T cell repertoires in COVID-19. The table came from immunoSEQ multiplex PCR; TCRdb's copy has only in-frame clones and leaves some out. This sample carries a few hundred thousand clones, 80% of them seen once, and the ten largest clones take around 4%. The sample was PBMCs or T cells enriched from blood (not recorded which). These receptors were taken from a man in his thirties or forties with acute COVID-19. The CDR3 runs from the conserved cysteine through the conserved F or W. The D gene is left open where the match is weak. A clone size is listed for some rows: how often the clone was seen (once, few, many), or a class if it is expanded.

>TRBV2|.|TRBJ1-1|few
CASRSGTVNTEAFF
TGTGCCAGCAGGTCCGGGACTGTGAACACTGAAGCTTTCTTT
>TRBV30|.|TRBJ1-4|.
CAWSPGQKLFF
TGTGCCTGGAGTCCTGGCCAAAAACTGTTTTTT
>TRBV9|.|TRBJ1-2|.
CASSVGEGLLGGIGYTF
TGTGCCAGCAGCGTTGGCGAAGGTTTGCTGGGAGGGATCGGCTACACCTTC
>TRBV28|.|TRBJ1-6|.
CASSPAGGAMNSPLHF
TGTGCCAGCAGTCCGGCGGGGGGGGCTATGAATTCACCCCTCCACTTT
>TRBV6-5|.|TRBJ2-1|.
CASSLGGAGNEQFF
TGTGCCAGCAGTTTAGGTGGGGCGGGAAATGAGCAGTTCTTC
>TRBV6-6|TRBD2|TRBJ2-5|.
CASSPSGGAGETQYF
TGTGCCAGCAGTCCTAGCGGGGGGGCCGGGGAGACCCAGTACTTC
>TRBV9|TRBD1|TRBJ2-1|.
CASSKDRVGLNYNEQFF
TGTGCCAGCAGCAAAGACAGGGTTGGCCTAAACTACAATGAGCAGTTCTTC
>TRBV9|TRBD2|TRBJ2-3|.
CASSYSGGVTNTQYF
TGTGCCAGCAGCTATAGCGGGGGGGTCACAAATACGCAGTATTTT
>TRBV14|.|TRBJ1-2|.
CASSPDRNYPRDYGYTF
TGTGCCAGCAGCCCCGACAGGAATTACCCGAGGGACTATGGCTACACCTTC
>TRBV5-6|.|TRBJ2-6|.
CASSLESAGVLRANVLTF
TGTGCCAGCAGCTTGGAATCGGCAGGTGTCCTCCGAGCCAACGTCCTGACTTTC
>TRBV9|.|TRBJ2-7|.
CASSVEIAGEQYF
TGTGCCAGCAGCGTAGAAATAGCTGGCGAGCAGTACTTC
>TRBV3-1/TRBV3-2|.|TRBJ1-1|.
CASSTHRVGTEAFF
TGTGCCAGCAGCACACACAGGGTAGGCACTGAAGCTTTCTTT
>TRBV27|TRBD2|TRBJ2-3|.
CASSFSSGGRTDTQYF
TGTGCCAGCAGTTTTTCTAGCGGGGGCCGTACAGATACGCAGTATTTT
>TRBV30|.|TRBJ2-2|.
CAWRRGMAGELFF
TGTGCCTGGAGAAGGGGTATGGCCGGGGAGCTGTTTTTT
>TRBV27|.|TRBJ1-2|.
CASSHSNYGYTF
TGTGCCAGCAGTCACTCCAACTATGGCTACACCTTC
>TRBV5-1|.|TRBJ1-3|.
CASSAGPTTLSGNTIYF
TGCGCCAGCAGCGCGGGACCGACAACACTCTCTGGAAACACCATATATTTT
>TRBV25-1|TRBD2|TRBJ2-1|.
CASSDPSGAYRINEQFF
TGTGCCAGCAGTGATCCTAGCGGGGCGTACCGGATCAATGAGCAGTTCTTC
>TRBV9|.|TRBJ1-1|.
CASSVGGRSEAFF
TGTGCCAGCAGCGTAGGGGGGAGGTCTGAAGCTTTCTTT
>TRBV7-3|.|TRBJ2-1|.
CASSLGGLDNEQFF
TGTGCCAGCAGCCTCGGGGGGCTGGACAATGAGCAGTTCTTC
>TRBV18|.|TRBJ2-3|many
CASSAGDTDTQYF
TGTGCCAGCTCGGCAGGGGACACAGATACGCAGTATTTT
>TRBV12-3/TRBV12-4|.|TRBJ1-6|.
CATSGPTTGPLHF
TGTGCCACCTCGGGCCCCACCACGGGGCCCCTCCACTTT
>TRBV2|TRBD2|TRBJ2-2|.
CASSEWTSGVRDTGELFF
TGTGCCAGCAGTGAATGGACGAGCGGGGTTAGAGACACCGGGGAGCTGTTTTTT